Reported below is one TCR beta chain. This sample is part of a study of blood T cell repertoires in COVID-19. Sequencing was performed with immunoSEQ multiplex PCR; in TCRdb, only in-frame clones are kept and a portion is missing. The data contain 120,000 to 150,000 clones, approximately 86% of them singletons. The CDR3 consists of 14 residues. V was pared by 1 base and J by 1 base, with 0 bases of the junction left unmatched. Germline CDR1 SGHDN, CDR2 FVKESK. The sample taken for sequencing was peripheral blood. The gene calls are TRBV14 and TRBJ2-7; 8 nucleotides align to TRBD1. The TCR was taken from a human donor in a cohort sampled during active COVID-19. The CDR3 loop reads CASSQGTGSYEQYF. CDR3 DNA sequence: TGTGCCAGCAGCCAAGGGACAGGGTCCTACGAGCAGTACTTC.